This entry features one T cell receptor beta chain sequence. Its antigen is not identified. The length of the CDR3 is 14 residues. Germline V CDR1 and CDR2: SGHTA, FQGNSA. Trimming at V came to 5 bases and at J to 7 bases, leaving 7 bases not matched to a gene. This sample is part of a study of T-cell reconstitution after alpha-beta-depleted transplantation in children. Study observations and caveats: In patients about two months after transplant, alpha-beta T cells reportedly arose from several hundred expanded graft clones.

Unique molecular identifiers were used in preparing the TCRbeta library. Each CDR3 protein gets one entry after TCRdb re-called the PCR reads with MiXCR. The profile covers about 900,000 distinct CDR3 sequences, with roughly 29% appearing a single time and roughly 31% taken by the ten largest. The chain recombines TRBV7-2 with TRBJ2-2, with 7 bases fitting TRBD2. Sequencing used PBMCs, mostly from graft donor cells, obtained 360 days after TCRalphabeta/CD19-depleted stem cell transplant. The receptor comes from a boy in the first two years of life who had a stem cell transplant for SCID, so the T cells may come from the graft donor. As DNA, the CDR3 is TGTGCCAGCAGCCGGGACTATCTGGGCGGGGAGCTGTTTTTT. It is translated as CASSRDYLGGELFF. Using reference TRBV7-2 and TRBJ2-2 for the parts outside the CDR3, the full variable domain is GAGVSQSPSNKVTEKGKDVELRCDPISGHTALYWYRQSLGQGLEFLIYFQGNSAPDKSGLPSDRFSAERTGGSVSTLTIQRTQQEDSAVYLCASSRDYLGGELFFGEGSRLTVL.